This T cell receptor beta chain was recovered during a study of blood T cell repertoires in COVID-19. Background on the study: Sites in the United States, Italy and Spain provided acute and convalescent COVID-19 samples. T cells, B-cell-depleted T cells, or PBMCs provided the cDNA or gDNA that served as material.

Trimming shortened V by 6 bases and J by 1 base, and 10 bases separated the two germline ends. This CDR3 is 14 amino acids long. Germline V CDR1 and CDR2: KGHSH, LQKENI. As processed by the authors: Amplification with reference gene primers provided the estimates of nucleated cell counts. The method was immunoSEQ multiplex PCR; TCRdb's version includes in-frame clones alone and lacks a portion of them. V, J and clone size were drawn from that table, and D and trimming were deduced from the DNA. The repertoire holds some 85,000 clones, about 83% seen once, with almost 50% in the top ten. The sample comprised peripheral blood. The TCR originated in a human donor in a cohort sampled during active COVID-19. J is TRBJ2-1 and V is TRBV18; D is ambiguous. The CDR3 region is CASSSVRSYNEQFF. CDR3 DNA sequence: TGTGCCAGCTCCTCCGTTAGATCCTACAATGAGCAGTTCTTC. Together with reference TRBV18 and TRBJ2-1, the CDR3 gives the full variable domain: NAGVMQNPRHLVRRRGQEARLRCSPMKGHSHVYWYRQLPEEGLKFMVYLQKENIIDESGMPKERFSAEFPKEGPSILRIQQVVRGDSAAYFCASSSVRSYNEQFFGPGTRLTVL.